The following is a T cell receptor (beta chain) sequence with its context. Original processing methods: How many nucleated cells were present was estimated from reference gene primer amplification. Sequencing was performed with immunoSEQ multiplex PCR; in TCRdb, only in-frame clones are kept and a portion is missing. The V and J calls and clone size are taken from that table; D and trimming were inferred from the DNA. The data contain 300,000 to 400,000 clones, 65% to 90% of them singletons. The source of the sample is a study of blood T cell repertoires in COVID-19. Study overall: COVID-19 samples from acute and convalescent phases originated in the United States, Italy and Spain. PBMCs, B-cell-depleted T cells, or T cells provided the cDNA or gDNA that made up the material.

With 1 base clipped from V and 8 bases from J, the junction kept 11 bases outside the gene matches. Looked up from germline, CDR1 is SGHNT and CDR2 is YYREEE (reference sequence). The CDR3 extends over 15 amino acids. This clonotype was obtained from a human donor in a cohort sampled during active COVID-19. Input material: peripheral blood. This chain links TRBV5-4 with TRBJ1-1, with 7 bases identical to TRBD1. This CDR3 reads CASSLCDRENEEAFF. The CDR3 DNA reads TGTGCCAGCAGCTTGTGTGACAGGGAGAACGAAGAAGCTTTCTTT.